Shown below are 12 T cell receptor beta chains from a single sample sequenced in a study of cytomegalovirus exposure and HLA in healthy donors. It was with 60 Vbeta and 13 Jbeta primers that the PCR ran. This table comes from immunoSEQ multiplex PCR, and its TCRdb copy is limited to in-frame clones, with some not included. Of roughly 120,000 clones detected, around four fifths appear once; the ten largest clones hold approximately 1%. Input material: PBMCs. These receptors were obtained from a human donor in good health.

The rearrangement links TRBV28 to TRBJ2-1; the match to TRBD2 covers 10 bases. Germline lookup yields CDR1 MDHEN and CDR2 SYDVKM. CDR3 length equals 15 residues. Unmatched junction bases numbered 3, after V lost 3 bases and J lost 4 bases. CDR3 sequence reads: CASSFERGGYNEQFF. CDR3 in DNA: TGTGCCAGCAGTTTTGAGCGGGGGGGTTACAATGAGCAGTTCTTC. Together with reference TRBV28 and TRBJ2-1, the CDR3 gives the full variable domain: DVKVTQSSRYLVKRTGEKVFLECVQDMDHENMFWYRQDPGLGLRLIYFSYDVKMKEKGDIPEGYSVSREKKERFSLILESASTNQTSMYLCASSFERGGYNEQFFGPGTRLTVL.

The V gene is TRBV7-9, the J gene TRBJ2-5; 7 bases are a match to TRBD2. J was trimmed by 4 bases and V by 5 bases; bases with no gene match: 4. The CDR3 runs to 13 residues. CDR1 and CDR2 (germline): SEHNR, FQNEAQ (reference sequence). The CDR3 sequence is CASSPGLPETQYF. DNA for the CDR3: TGTGCCAGCAGCCCGGGACTACCAGAGACCCAGTACTTC.

The chain employs TRBV5-1 and TRBJ1-3; D is undetermined. The CDR3 length is 14 residues. The germline V gene encodes CDR1 SGHRS and CDR2 YFSETQ. Trimming took off 0 bases at V and 1 base at J, with 5 bases between the two ends. CDR3 protein: CASSLDGSGNTIYF. The CDR3 bases are TGCGCCAGCAGCTTGGACGGGTCTGGAAACACCATATATTTT. Drawing the rest from reference TRBV5-1 and TRBJ1-3, the complete variable domain is KAGVTQTPRYLIKTRGQQVTLSCSPISGHRSVSWYQQTPGQGLQFLFEYFSETQRNKGNFPGRFSGRQFSNSRSEMNVSTLELGDSALYLCASSLDGSGNTIYFGEGSWLTVV.

V is TRBV5-1 and J is TRBJ1-3; D unclear. This CDR3 spans 17 amino acids. Germline assignment: CDR1 SGHRS and CDR2 YFSETQ. V was cut by 0 bases and J by 2 bases, with 15 bases left in between. The CDR3 DNA sequence: TGCGCCAGCAGCTTGGACGGGAGTCCGACGACTGGAAACACCATATATTTT. It specifies CASSLDGSPTTGNTIYF.

The V gene is TRBV6-1, the J gene TRBJ1-2; D unresolved. Germline V CDR1 and CDR2: MNHNS, SASEGT. The CDR3 is made up of 13 amino acids. V lost 6 bases to trimming and J lost 8 bases, with 16 bases between them. CDR3 sequence reads: CASSPDGVRGYTF. CDR3 coding DNA: TGTGCCAGCAGCCCGGACGGGGTTCGGGGCTACACCTTC.

The V gene is TRBV19, the J gene TRBJ1-5; TRBD1 matches 8 bases. Germline CDR1 LNHDA, CDR2 SQIVND (reference sequence). The CDR3 extends over 13 amino acids. After removal of 6 bases from V and 8 bases from J, the junction contained 6 bases not matched to a gene. The CDR3 is CASRLDRDKPQHF. The CDR3 DNA reads as TGTGCCAGTAGGCTGGACAGGGATAAGCCCCAGCATTTT.

This clone occurred once. The chain joins TRBV18 to TRBJ2-7, with 9 bases lining up with TRBD1. This CDR3 is 15 amino acids long. Per germline, CDR1 KGHSH and CDR2 LQKENI. Germline trimming cut 4 bases from V and 2 bases from J; bases unmatched to any gene: 6. In nucleotides, the CDR3 is TGTGCCAGCTCACGTACAGGGGGCTCGGCCTACGAGCAGTACTTC. This encodes CASSRTGGSAYEQYF.

The chain joins TRBV4-1 to TRBJ1-1; tentative D call: TRBD1 (6 bases). This CDR3 spans 14 amino acids. V was cut by 2 bases and J by 4 bases, with 11 bases left in between. Germline values: CDR1 MGHRA, CDR2 YSYEKL. CDR3 loop: CASSQPRGITEAFF. The DNA for the CDR3 is TGCGCCAGCAGCCAACCCAGGGGTATCACTGAAGCTTTCTTT.

This sequence joins TRBV4-1 and TRBJ1-1; a possible D gene is TRBD1 (6 bases). Germline CDR1 and CDR2: MGHRA and YSYEKL. V was clipped by 1 base and J by 13 bases, with 25 bases between them. The CDR3 loop spans 16 amino acids. CDR3 region: CASSQVVGDNRREGFF. The DNA of the CDR3 is TGCGCCAGCAGCCAAGTGGTCGGGGACAACCGGCGGGAGGGTTTCTTT.

The CDR3 reads CASSASTGTAGEQYF. The CDR3 DNA reads as TGTGCCAGCAGCGCTTCTACCGGGACAGCCGGGGAGCAGTACTTC. V and J are TRBV9 and TRBJ2-7; TRBD1 matches at 7 bases. J was trimmed by 7 bases and V by 3 bases; bases with no gene match: 13. Looked up from germline, CDR1 is SGDLS and CDR2 is YYNGEE. The CDR3 runs 15 residues.

CDR3 bases: TGCGCCAGCAGCTCCCACAGGGTAGCGGGGGAGACCCAGTACTTC. This translates into CASSSHRVAGETQYF. The J gene is TRBJ2-5, the V gene TRBV4-1, with 8 bases lining up with TRBD2. The germline V gene encodes CDR1 MGHRA and CDR2 YSYEKL. The CDR3 spans 15 residues. V lost 5 bases to trimming and J lost 5 bases; unmatched junction nucleotides: 10.

This clone appeared once. The chain has TRBV4-1 and TRBJ2-1; D might be TRBD2 (6 bases). The germline CDR1 and CDR2 sequences are MGHRA and YSYEKL. The ends were cut back, 5 bases at V and 3 bases at J, with 17 bases in the middle. The CDR3 length is 16 residues. Here the CDR3 reads CASSALGGLIYNEQFF. The CDR3 DNA follows: TGCGCCAGCAGCGCGCTGGGGGGACTCATCTACAATGAGCAGTTCTTC.